This T cell receptor beta chain appears in the sequencing data of a study of shared clonotypes between healthy human individuals. The authors divided CD4+ cells into CD45RA+ naive and CD45RA-negative memory subsets. Assay used: immunoSEQ multiplex PCR; TCRdb lists only in-frame clones, some missing. The sample lists about 1.1 million clones, 70% to 80% seen once, with 0.6% to 0.7% in the top ten. Germline V lookup: CDR1 MDHEN, CDR2 SYDVKM. The CDR3 loop spans 17 amino acids. Trimming took 1 base from V and 8 from J; bases not matched to a gene: 12. This clonotype was sampled from a man between 18 and 29 years old in good health. Some clones in this sample may be carry-over from other donors' samples. The sequenced sample consisted of memory CD4+ T cells from PBMCs. Subset in this sample: CD45RA-negative fraction. The rearrangement uses TRBV28 and TRBJ1-4; the match to TRBD1 covers 8 bases. DNA of the CDR3: TGTGCCAGCAGTTTATCCCGACGGGGTGGGACAGGCGAAAAACTGTTTTTT. Translated, it gives CASSLSRRGGTGEKLFF.